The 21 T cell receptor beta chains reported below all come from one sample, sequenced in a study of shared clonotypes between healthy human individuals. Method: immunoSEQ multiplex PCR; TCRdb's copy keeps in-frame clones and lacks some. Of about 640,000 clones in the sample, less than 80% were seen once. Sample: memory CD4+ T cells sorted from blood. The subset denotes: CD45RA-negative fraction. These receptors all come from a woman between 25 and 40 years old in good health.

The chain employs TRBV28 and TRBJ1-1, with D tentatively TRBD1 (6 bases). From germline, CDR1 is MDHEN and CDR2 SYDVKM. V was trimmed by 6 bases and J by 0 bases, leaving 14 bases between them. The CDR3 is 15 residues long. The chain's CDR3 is CASRPQGSMNTEAFF. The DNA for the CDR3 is TGTGCCAGCAGACCCCAGGGGTCCATGAACACTGAAGCTTTCTTT.

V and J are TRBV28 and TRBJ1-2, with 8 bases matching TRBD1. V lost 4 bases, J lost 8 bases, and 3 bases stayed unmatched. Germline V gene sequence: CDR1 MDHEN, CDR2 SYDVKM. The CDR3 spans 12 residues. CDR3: CASSSGGWGYTF. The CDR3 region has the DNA TGTGCCAGCAGTTCAGGGGGCTGGGGCTACACCTTC.

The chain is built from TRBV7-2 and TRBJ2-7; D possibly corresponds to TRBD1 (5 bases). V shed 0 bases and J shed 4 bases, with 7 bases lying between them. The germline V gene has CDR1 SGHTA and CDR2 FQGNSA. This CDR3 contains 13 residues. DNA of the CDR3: TGTGCCAGCAGCTTAGCAACAGGTTACGAGCAGTACTTC. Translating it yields CASSLATGYEQYF. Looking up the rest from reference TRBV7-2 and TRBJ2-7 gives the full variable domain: GAGVSQSPSNKVTEKGKDVELRCDPISGHTALYWYRQSLGQGLEFLIYFQGNSAPDKSGLPSDRFSAERTGGSVSTLTIQRTQQEDSAVYLCASSLATGYEQYFGPGTRLTVT.

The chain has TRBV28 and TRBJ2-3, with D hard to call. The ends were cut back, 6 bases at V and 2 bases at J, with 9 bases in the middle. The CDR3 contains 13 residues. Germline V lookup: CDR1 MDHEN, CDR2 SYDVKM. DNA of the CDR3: TGTGCCAGCAGAAAATCTAACACAGATACGCAGTATTTT. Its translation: CASRKSNTDTQYF.

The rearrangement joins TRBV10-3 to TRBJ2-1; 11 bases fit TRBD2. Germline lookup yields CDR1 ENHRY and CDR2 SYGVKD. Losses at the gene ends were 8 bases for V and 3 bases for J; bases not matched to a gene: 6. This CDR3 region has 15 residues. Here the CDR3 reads CAIAASGRLYNEQFF. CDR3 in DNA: TGTGCCATCGCTGCTAGCGGGAGGCTCTACAATGAGCAGTTCTTC.

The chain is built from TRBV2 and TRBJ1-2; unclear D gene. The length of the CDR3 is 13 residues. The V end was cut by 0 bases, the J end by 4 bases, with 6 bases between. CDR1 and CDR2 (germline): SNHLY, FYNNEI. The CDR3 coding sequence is TGTGCCAGCAGTGAAGCGGGGATCTATGGCTACACCTTC. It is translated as CASSEAGIYGYTF.

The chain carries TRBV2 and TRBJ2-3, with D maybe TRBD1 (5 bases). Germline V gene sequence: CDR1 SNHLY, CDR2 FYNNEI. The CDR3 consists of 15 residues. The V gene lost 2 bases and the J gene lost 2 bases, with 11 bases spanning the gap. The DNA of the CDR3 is TGTGCCAGCAGTGAATTGACAGCACTCACAGATACGCAGTATTTT. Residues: CASSELTALTDTQYF.

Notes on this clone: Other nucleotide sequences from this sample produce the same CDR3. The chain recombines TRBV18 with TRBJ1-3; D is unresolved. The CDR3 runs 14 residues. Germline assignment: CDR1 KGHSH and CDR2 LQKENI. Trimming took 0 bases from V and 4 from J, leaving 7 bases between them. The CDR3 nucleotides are TGTGCCAGCTCACCACCGGCTACCGGAAACACCATATATTTT. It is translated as CASSPPATGNTIYF.

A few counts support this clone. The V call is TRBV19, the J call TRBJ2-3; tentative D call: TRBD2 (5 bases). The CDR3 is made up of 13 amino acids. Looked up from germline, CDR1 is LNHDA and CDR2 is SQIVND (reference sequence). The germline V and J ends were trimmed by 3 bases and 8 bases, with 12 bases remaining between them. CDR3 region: CASSIGERGTQYF. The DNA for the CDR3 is TGTGCCAGTAGTATCGGGGAACGAGGTACGCAGTATTTT. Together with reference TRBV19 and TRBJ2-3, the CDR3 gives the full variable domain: DGGITQSPKYLFRKEGQNVTLSCEQNLNHDAMYWYRQDPGQGLRLIYYSQIVNDFQKGDIAEGYSVSREKKESFPLTVTSAQKNPTAFYLCASSIGERGTQYFGPGTRLTVL.

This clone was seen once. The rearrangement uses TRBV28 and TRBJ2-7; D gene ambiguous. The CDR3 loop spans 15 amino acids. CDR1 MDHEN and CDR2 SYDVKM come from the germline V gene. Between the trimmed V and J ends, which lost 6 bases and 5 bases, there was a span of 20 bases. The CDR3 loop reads CASRALFELSNEQYF. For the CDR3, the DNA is TGTGCCAGCAGGGCCCTATTCGAACTCTCGAACGAGCAGTACTTC.

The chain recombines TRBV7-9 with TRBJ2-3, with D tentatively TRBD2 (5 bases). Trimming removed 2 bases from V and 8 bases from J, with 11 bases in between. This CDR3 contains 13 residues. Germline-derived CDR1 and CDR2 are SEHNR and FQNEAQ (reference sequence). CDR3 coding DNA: TGTGCCAGCAGCTTAAGTGAGGGCCCTACGCAGTATTTT. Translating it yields CASSLSEGPTQYF.

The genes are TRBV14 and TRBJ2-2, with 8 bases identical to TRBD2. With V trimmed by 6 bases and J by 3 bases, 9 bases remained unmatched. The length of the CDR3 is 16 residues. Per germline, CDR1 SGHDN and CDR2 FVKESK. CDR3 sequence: CASRQPELADTGELFF. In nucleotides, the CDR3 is TGTGCCAGCAGGCAACCCGAACTAGCGGACACCGGGGAGCTGTTTTTT.

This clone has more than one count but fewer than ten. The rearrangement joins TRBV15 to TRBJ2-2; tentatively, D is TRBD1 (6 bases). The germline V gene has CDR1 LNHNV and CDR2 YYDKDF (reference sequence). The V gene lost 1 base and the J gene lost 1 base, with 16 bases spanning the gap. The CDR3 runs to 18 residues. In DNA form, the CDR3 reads TGTGCCACCAGCAGAGGGGGCCGGACAGAGTGGAACACCGGGGAGCTGTTTTTT. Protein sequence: CATSRGGRTEWNTGELFF.

CDR3 in amino acids: CASSWGLAGGTEQFF. The CDR3 nucleotides read TGTGCCAGCAGCTGGGGACTAGCGGGAGGGACTGAGCAGTTCTTC. V usage is TRBV11-2 and J usage is TRBJ2-1; TRBD2 matches at 16 bases. With 4 bases clipped from V and 9 bases from J, the junction kept 3 bases outside the gene matches. Germline V gene lookup returns CDR1 SGHAT and CDR2 FQNNGV. This CDR3 spans 15 amino acids.

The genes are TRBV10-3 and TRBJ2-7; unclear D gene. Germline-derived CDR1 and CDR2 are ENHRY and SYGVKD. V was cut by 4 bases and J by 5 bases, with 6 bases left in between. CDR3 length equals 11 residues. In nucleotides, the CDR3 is TGTGCCATCAGTGGTATCCACGAGCAGTACTTC. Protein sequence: CAISGIHEQYF.

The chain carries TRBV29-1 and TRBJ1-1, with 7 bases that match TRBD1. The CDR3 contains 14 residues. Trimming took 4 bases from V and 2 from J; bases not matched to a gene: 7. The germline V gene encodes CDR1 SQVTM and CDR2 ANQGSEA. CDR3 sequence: CSVVRGQGNTEAFF. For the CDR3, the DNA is TGCAGCGTTGTGAGGGGGCAGGGAAACACTGAAGCTTTCTTT.

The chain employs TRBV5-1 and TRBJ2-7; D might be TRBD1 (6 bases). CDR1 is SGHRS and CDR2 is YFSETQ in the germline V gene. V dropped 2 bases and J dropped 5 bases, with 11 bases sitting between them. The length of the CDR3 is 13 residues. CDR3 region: CASSFQGTHEQYF. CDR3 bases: TGCGCCAGCAGCTTCCAGGGGACCCACGAGCAGTACTTC. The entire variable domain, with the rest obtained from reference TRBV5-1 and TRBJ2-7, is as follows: KAGVTQTPRYLIKTRGQQVTLSCSPISGHRSVSWYQQTPGQGLQFLFEYFSETQRNKGNFPGRFSGRQFSNSRSEMNVSTLELGDSALYLCASSFQGTHEQYFGPGTRLTVT.

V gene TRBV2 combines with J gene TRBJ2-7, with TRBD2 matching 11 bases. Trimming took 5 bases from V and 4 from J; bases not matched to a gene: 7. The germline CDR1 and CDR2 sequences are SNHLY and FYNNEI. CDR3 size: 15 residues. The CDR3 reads CASSRATSGIYEQYF. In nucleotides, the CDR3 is TGTGCCAGCAGTAGGGCGACTAGCGGGATTTACGAGCAGTACTTC.

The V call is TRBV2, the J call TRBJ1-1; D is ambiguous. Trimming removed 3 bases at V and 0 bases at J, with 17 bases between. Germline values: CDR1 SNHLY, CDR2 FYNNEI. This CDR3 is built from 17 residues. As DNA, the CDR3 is TGTGCCAGCAGTGACCCCGGGAGAGGGAACATGAACACTGAAGCTTTCTTT. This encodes CASSDPGRGNMNTEAFF.

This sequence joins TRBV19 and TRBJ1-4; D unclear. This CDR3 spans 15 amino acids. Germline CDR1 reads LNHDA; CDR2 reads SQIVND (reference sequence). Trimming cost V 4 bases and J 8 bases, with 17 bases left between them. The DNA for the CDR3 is TGTGCCAGTAGTAAATCCCGAGCCACGGGAGAAAAACTGTTTTTT. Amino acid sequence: CASSKSRATGEKLFF. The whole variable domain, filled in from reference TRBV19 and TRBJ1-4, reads DGGITQSPKYLFRKEGQNVTLSCEQNLNHDAMYWYRQDPGQGLRLIYYSQIVNDFQKGDIAEGYSVSREKKESFPLTVTSAQKNPTAFYLCASSKSRATGEKLFFGSGTQLSVL.

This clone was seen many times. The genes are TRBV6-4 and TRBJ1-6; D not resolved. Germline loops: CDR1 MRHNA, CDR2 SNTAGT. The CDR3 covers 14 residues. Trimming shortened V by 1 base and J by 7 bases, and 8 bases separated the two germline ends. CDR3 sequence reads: CASSDYAANSPLHF. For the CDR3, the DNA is TGTGCCAGCAGTGACTACGCAGCAAATTCACCCCTCCACTTT.